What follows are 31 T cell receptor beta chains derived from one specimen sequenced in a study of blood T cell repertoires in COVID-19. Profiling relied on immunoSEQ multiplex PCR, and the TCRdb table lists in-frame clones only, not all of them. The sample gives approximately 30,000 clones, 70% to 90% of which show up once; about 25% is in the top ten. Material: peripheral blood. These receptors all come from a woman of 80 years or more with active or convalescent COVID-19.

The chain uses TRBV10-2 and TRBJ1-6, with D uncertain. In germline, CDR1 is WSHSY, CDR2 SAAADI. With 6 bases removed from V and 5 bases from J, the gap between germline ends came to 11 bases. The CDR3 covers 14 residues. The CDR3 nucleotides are TGCGCCAGCAGAGACTTAGAGAATAATTCACCCCTCCACTTT. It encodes CASRDLENNSPLHF.

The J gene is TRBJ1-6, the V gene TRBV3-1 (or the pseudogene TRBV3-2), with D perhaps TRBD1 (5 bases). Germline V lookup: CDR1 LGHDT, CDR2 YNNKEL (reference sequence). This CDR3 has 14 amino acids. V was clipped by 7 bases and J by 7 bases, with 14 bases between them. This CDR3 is CASTEWGENSPLHF. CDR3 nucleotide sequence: TGTGCCAGCACCGAATGGGGGGAAAATTCACCCCTCCACTTT.

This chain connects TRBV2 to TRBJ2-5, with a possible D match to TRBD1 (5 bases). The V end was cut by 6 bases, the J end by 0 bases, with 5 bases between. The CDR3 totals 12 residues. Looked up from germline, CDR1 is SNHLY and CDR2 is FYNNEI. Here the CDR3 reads CASRQDQETQYF. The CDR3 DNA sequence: TGTGCCAGCAGACAGGACCAAGAGACCCAGTACTTC.

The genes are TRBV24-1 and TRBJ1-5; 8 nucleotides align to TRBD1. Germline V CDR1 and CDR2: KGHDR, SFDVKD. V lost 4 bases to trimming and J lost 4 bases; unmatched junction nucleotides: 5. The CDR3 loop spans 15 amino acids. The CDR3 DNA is TGTGCCACCAGTGAACAAACAGGGGGAAATCAGCCCCAGCATTTT. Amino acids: CATSEQTGGNQPQHF.

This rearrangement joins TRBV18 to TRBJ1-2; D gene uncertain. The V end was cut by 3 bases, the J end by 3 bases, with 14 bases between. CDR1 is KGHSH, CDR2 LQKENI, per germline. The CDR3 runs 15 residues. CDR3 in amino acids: CASSPESWQYYGYTF. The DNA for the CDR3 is TGTGCCAGCTCACCCGAATCCTGGCAGTACTATGGCTACACCTTC.

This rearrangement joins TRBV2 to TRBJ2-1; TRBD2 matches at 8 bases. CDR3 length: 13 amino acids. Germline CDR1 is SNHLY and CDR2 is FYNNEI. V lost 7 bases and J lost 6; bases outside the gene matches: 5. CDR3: CASTGLAGNEQFF. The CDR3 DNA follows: TGTGCCAGCACGGGGCTAGCGGGCAATGAGCAGTTCTTC.

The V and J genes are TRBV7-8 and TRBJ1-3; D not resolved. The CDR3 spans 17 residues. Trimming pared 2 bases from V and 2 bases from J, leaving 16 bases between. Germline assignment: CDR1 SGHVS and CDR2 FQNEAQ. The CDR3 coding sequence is TGTGCCAGCAGCTTAAGATTGGCGGGCTCACCTGGAAACACCATATATTTT. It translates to CASSLRLAGSPGNTIYF.

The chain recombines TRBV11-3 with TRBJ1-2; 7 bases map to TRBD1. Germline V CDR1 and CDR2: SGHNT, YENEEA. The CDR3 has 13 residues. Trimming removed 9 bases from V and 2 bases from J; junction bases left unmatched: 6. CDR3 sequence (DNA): TGTGCCAGAAAAACAGGGGCCAACTATGGCTACACCTTC. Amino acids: CARKTGANYGYTF.

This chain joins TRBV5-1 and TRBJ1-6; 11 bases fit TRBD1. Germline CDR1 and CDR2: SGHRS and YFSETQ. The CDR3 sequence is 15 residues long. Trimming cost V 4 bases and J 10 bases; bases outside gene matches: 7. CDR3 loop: CASSRAGQGASPLHF. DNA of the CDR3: TGCGCCAGCAGCCGCGCAGGACAGGGGGCGTCACCCCTCCACTTT.

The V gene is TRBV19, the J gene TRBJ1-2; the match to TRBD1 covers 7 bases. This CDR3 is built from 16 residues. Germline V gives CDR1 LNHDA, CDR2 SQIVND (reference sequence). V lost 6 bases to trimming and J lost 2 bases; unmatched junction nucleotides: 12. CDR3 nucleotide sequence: TGTGCCAGTAGCCGGGGACAGACCCTCTTCAACTATGGCTACACCTTC. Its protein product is CASSRGQTLFNYGYTF.

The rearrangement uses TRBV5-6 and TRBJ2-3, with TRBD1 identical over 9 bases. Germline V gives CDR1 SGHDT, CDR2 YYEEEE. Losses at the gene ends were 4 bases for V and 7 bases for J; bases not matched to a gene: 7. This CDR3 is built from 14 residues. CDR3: CASSPGQGAYTQYF. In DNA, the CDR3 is TGTGCCAGCAGCCCGGGACAGGGTGCATATACGCAGTATTTT.

The CDR3 DNA reads as TGTGCCAGCAGTCCCACCCCCGACAGAGCTGGAAACACCATATATTTT. Protein product: CASSPTPDRAGNTIYF. The chain recombines TRBV27 with TRBJ1-3; the D gene is possibly TRBD1 (5 bases). The germline CDR1 and CDR2 sequences are MNHEY and SMNVEV (reference sequence). The CDR3 is 16 residues long. The germline V and J ends were trimmed by 5 bases and 2 bases, with 16 bases remaining between them.

As DNA, the CDR3 is TGTGCCACCGGAGGGACAGGGGCTAGCAATCAGCCCCAGCATTTT. Amino acid sequence: CATGGTGASNQPQHF. The chain links TRBV24-1 to TRBJ1-5; 10 bases map to TRBD1. This CDR3 region has 15 residues. Trimming took 9 bases from V and 0 from J; bases not matched to a gene: 4. The germline gives CDR1 KGHDR, CDR2 SFDVKD.

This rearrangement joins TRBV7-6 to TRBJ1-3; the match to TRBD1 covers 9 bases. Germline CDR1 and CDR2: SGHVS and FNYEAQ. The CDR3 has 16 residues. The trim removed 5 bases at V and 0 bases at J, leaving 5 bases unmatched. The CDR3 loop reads CASSPGQGSSGNTIYF. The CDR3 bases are TGTGCCAGCAGCCCGGGACAGGGATCCTCTGGAAACACCATATATTTT.

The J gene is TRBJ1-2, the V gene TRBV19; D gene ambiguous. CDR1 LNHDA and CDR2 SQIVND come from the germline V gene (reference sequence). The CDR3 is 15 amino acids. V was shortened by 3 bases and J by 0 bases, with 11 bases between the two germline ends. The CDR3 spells CASSIDDTSNYGYTF. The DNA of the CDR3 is TGTGCCAGTAGTATTGACGACACTTCTAACTATGGCTACACCTTC.

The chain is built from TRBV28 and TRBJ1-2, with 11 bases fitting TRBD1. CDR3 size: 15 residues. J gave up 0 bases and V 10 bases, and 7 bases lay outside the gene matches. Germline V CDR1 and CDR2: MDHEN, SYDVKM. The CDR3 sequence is CATQDRGPANYGYTF. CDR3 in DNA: TGTGCCACACAGGACAGGGGGCCAGCTAACTATGGCTACACCTTC.

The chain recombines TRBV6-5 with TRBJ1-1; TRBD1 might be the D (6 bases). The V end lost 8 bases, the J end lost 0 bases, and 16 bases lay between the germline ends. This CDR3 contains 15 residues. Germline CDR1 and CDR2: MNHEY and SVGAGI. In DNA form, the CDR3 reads TGTGCCAGCGCAATCCAGGACAGCCTGAACACTGAAGCTTTCTTT. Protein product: CASAIQDSLNTEAFF.

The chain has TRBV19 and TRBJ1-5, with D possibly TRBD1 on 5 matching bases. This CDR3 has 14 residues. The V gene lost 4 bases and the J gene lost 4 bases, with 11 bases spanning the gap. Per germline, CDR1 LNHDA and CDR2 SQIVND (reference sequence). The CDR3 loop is CASSTPTANQPQHF. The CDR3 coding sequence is TGTGCCAGTAGTACACCGACAGCTAATCAGCCCCAGCATTTT.

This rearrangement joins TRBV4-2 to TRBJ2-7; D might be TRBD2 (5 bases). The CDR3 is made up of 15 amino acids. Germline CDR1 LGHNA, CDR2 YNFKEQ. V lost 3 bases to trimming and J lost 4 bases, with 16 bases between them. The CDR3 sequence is CASSQSGNGPYEQYF. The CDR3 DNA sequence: TGTGCCAGCAGCCAGTCGGGAAACGGTCCATACGAGCAGTACTTC.

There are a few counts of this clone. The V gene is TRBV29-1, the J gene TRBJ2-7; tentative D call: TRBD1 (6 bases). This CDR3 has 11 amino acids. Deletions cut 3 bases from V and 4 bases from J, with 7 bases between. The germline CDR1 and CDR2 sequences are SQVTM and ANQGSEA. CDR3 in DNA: TGCAGCGTTGACAGGGGTTACGAGCAGTACTTC. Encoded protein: CSVDRGYEQYF.

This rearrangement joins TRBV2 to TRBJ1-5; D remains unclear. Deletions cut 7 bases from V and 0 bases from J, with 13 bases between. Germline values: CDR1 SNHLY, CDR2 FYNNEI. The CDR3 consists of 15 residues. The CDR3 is CASNGGEGSNQPQHF. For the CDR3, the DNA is TGTGCCAGCAACGGAGGTGAAGGTAGCAATCAGCCCCAGCATTTT.

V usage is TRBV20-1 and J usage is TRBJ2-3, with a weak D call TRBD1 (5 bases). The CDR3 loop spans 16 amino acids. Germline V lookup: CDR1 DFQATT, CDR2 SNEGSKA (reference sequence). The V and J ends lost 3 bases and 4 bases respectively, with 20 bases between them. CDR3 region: CSASNRAAGLADTQYF. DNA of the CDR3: TGCAGTGCTAGTAACCGTGCGGCAGGGTTAGCAGATACGCAGTATTTT.

The CDR3 coding sequence is TGTGCCAGCAGCTTACAGGGACAGCCGGCTACTGAAGCTTTCTTT. Its protein product is CASSLQGQPATEAFF. The rearrangement joins TRBV5-4 to TRBJ1-1; 7 positions match TRBD1. CDR1 and CDR2 (germline): SGHNT, YYREEE (reference sequence). The ends lost 2 bases at V and 5 bases at J; junction bases unmatched: 9. The CDR3 loop spans 15 amino acids.

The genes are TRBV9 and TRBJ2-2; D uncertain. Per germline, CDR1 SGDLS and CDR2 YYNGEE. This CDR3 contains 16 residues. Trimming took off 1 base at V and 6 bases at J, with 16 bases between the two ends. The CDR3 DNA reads TGTGCCAGCAGCGTATCGCCCGGGTCGCTTTCCGGGGAGCTGTTTTTT. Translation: CASSVSPGSLSGELFF.

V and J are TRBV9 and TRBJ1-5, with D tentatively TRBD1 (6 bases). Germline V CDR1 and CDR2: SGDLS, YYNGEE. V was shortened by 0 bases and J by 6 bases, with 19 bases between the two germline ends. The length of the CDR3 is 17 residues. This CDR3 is CASSVGIRTALGQPQHF. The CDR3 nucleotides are TGTGCCAGCAGCGTAGGAATTCGGACAGCATTGGGTCAGCCCCAGCATTTT.

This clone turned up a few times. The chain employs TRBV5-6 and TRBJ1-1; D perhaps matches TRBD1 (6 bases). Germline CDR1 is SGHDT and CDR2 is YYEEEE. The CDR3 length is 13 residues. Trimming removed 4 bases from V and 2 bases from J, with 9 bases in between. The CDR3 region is CASSETGNTEAFF. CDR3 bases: TGTGCCAGCAGCGAGACAGGAAACACTGAAGCTTTCTTT.

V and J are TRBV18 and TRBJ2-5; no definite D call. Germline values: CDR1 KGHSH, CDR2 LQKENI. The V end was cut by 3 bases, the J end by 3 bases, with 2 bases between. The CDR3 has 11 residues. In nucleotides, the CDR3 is TGTGCCAGCTCACCCAAAGAGACCCAGTACTTC. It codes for CASSPKETQYF.

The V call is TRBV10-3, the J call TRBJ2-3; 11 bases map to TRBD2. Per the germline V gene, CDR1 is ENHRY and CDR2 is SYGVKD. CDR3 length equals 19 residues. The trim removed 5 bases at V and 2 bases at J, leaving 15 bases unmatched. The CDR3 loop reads CAISQGSKTSGKHTDTQYF. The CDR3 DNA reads TGTGCCATCAGTCAAGGATCAAAGACTAGCGGGAAACACACAGATACGCAGTATTTT.

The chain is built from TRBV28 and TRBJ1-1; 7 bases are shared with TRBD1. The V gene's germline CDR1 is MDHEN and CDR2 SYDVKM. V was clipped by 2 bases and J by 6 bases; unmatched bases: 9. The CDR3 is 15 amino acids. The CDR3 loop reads CASSLNRGPFAEAFF. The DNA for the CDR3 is TGTGCCAGCAGTTTAAACAGGGGACCTTTCGCTGAAGCTTTCTTT.

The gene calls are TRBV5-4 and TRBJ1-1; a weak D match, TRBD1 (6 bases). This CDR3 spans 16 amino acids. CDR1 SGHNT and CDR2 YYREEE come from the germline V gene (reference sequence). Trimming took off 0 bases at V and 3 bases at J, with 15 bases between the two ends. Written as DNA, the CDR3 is TGTGCCAGCAGCTTGGGCGGGGGCCTCAGGGACACTGAAGCTTTCTTT. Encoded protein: CASSLGGGLRDTEAFF.

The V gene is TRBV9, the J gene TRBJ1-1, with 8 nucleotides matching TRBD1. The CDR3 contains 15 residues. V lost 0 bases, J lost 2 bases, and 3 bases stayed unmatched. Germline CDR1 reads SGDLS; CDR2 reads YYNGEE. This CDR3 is CASSVGTGSNTEAFF. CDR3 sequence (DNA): TGTGCCAGCAGCGTAGGGACAGGGTCCAACACTGAAGCTTTCTTT.